In this sample, the clone carrying this T cell receptor (beta chain) turned up many times. The antigen remains undetermined. Described time point: persistent/refractory GD, antithyroid drugs over 5 years with positive TRAb. Extracted RNA from PBMCs served as the source of the TCR library. Researchers made TCR beta libraries by using iRepertoire HTBI primers and running Arm-PCR on CDR3 regions. Using its own MiXCR run on the multiplex PCR reads, TCRdb lists one record per CDR3 protein. The data contain around 500,000 distinct CDR3 sequences, less than 25% of them seen just once; the ten biggest clones take up under 9%. Germline V gene lookup returns CDR1 DFQATT and CDR2 SNEGSKA (reference sequence). With V trimmed by 1 base and J by 8 bases, 8 bases remained unmatched. CDR3 length: 15 residues. These data come from a study of regulatory T cells in long-lasting Graves disease. Study-level points and caveats: It was in persistent disease that TRBV28, TRBJ1-2 and TRBJ2-5 were favored.

The source is a female donor with Graves disease. V and J are TRBV20-1 and TRBJ2-1; 10 nucleotides line up with TRBD2. Specimen: peripheral blood mononuclear cells (PBMCs), collected when the disease was refractory, from a patient treated with antithyroid drugs. The CDR3 spells CSARVSSGSTYEQFF. The CDR3 DNA reads TGCAGTGCTAGAGTCTCTAGCGGGAGTACCTATGAGCAGTTCTTC.